Each of the 22 T cell receptor beta chains below was sequenced from the same sample in a study of type 1 regulatory T cells. TCRdb processed the reads anew with MiXCR; each CDR3 protein has one entry. The table has about 59,000 distinct CDR3 sequences, 62% seen once. These receptors lack a known antigen. Sequencing was carried out using cultured non-Tr1 T cells, either the whole culture or a sorted T cell fraction (not recorded which). Receptors originate from a human donor in good health.

The chain has TRBV7-9 and TRBJ2-5; the D gene is possibly TRBD1 (5 bases). V was clipped by 0 bases and J by 1 base, with 6 bases between them. Germline V lookup: CDR1 SEHNR, CDR2 FQNEAQ (reference sequence). This CDR3 comprises 14 residues. CDR3 region: CASSLAGAQETQYF. CDR3 bases: TGTGCCAGCAGCTTAGCAGGGGCCCAAGAGACCCAGTACTTC. Full variable domain (remainder filled in from reference TRBV7-9 and TRBJ2-5): DTGVSQNPRHKITKRGQNVTFRCDPISEHNRLYWYRQTLGQGPEFLTYFQNEAQLEKSRLLSDRFSAERPKGSFSTLEIQRTEQGDSAMYLCASSLAGAQETQYFGPGTRLLVL.

This chain links TRBV9 with TRBJ2-5, with 7 nucleotides matching TRBD2. The junction had 5 bases not matched to a gene; V was cut back by 2 bases and J by 1 base. Germline V gene lookup returns CDR1 SGDLS and CDR2 YYNGEE. The CDR3 has 15 residues. In DNA, the CDR3 is TGTGCCAGCAGCGTGCGGGGGAGAGGCCAAGAGACCCAGTACTTC. It codes for CASSVRGRGQETQYF.

The chain recombines TRBV7-2 with TRBJ2-1, with 11 bases aligning to TRBD1. V dropped 4 bases and J dropped 9; count of bases not matched to a gene: 11. The CDR3 is 16 residues long. Per the germline V gene, CDR1 is SGHTA and CDR2 is FQGNSA. CDR3 amino acids: CASSYRTGGGKGEQFF. In nucleotides, the CDR3 is TGTGCCAGCAGCTACCGGACAGGGGGCGGGAAGGGTGAGCAGTTCTTC.

The chain uses TRBV20-1 and TRBJ2-2, with 7 bases aligning to TRBD2. After removal of 4 bases from V and 3 bases from J, the junction contained 8 bases not matched to a gene. The CDR3 consists of 15 residues. Germline V lookup: CDR1 DFQATT, CDR2 SNEGSKA (reference sequence). DNA for the CDR3: TGCAGTGCTACGGACGCGGGAGCTTACACCGGGGAGCTGTTTTTT. It translates to CSATDAGAYTGELFF.

The chain recombines TRBV7-9 with TRBJ2-5, with a tentative D call TRBD2 (6 bases). The CDR3 contains 15 residues. Germline values: CDR1 SEHNR, CDR2 FQNEAQ (reference sequence). V gave up 6 bases and J gave up 2 bases, with 16 bases separating them. The CDR3, as DNA: TGTGCCAGCAGTACGGGGCTAGCGAAACAAGAGACCCAGTACTTC. This encodes CASSTGLAKQETQYF.

The chain recombines TRBV7-6 with TRBJ2-7; unclear D gene. Germline assignment: CDR1 SGHVS and CDR2 FNYEAQ. Deletions cut 1 base from V and 1 base from J, with 8 bases between. The CDR3 length is 14 residues. CDR3 nucleotides: TGTGCCAGCAGCTTAGGGGTAGGTTCCTACGAGCAGTACTTC. The encoded protein is CASSLGVGSYEQYF.

In DNA, the CDR3 is TGTGCCAGCAGCTTAGGCCTGGGGCGCACAGATACGCAGTATTTT. As protein: CASSLGLGRTDTQYF. This chain uses TRBV7-3 with TRBJ2-3; tentative D call: TRBD1 (5 bases). CDR3 length: 15 amino acids. CDR1 is SGHTA, CDR2 FQGTGA, per germline. Between the trimmed V and J ends, which lost 2 bases and 1 base, there was a span of 10 bases.

This clonotype has a handful of counts. CDR3 DNA sequence: TGCAGTGCACCGCTCAGGACTAGCGCCTACAATGAGCAGTTCTTC. Encoded protein: CSAPLRTSAYNEQFF. The J gene is TRBJ2-1, the V gene TRBV20-1; 9 bases fit TRBD2. The CDR3 length is 15 residues. Germline lookup yields CDR1 DFQATT and CDR2 SNEGSKA (reference sequence). Trimming at V came to 6 bases and at J to 2 bases, leaving 8 bases not matched to a gene.

This clonotype has just a few counts. The rearrangement links TRBV6-1 to TRBJ2-7, with 11 bases lining up with TRBD2. CDR1 and CDR2 (germline): MNHNS, SASEGT. This CDR3 has 16 amino acids. J lost 7 bases, V lost 3 bases, and 11 bases had no gene match. The CDR3 DNA reads as TGTGCCAGCAGTGAGTCAAGACTAGCGGGAACGCGTGAGCAGTACTTC. Protein product: CASSESRLAGTREQYF.

V usage is TRBV27 and J usage is TRBJ2-5, with a weak D call TRBD1 (6 bases). Trimming took 1 base from V and 5 from J, leaving 11 bases between them. The CDR3 runs 14 residues. Looked up from germline, CDR1 is MNHEY and CDR2 is SMNVEV (reference sequence). This chain's CDR3 is CASSLYTQGETQYF. The CDR3 region has the DNA TGTGCCAGCAGTTTATATACCCAGGGGGAGACCCAGTACTTC.

This chain connects TRBV7-2 to TRBJ2-3; TRBD2 matches 8 bases. V lost 1 base and J lost 3; bases outside the gene matches: 3. Germline CDR1 reads SGHTA; CDR2 reads FQGNSA. The CDR3 is 15 residues long. For the CDR3, the DNA is TGTGCCAGCAGCTTAGTAGCGGGAACAACAGATACGCAGTATTTT. Its protein is CASSLVAGTTDTQYF. The full variable domain, rest sourced from reference TRBV7-2 and TRBJ2-3, is GAGVSQSPSNKVTEKGKDVELRCDPISGHTALYWYRQSLGQGLEFLIYFQGNSAPDKSGLPSDRFSAERTGGSVSTLTIQRTQQEDSAVYLCASSLVAGTTDTQYFGPGTRLTVL.

This rearrangement joins TRBV20-1 to TRBJ2-1; the D is unclear. Germline assignment: CDR1 DFQATT and CDR2 SNEGSKA (reference sequence). The V and J ends lost 3 bases and 4 bases respectively, with 13 bases between them. The CDR3 is made up of 14 amino acids. In DNA, the CDR3 is TGCAGTGCTAGCGGTTATAAGGTGTACAATGAGCAGTTCTTC. Amino acid sequence: CSASGYKVYNEQFF.

The V and J genes are TRBV3-1 and TRBJ2-1; D is ambiguous. The ends were cut back, 1 base at V and 7 bases at J, with 11 bases in the middle. The CDR3 is 14 amino acids. The germline V gene encodes CDR1 LGHDT and CDR2 YNNKEL (reference sequence). The CDR3 is CASSQVLVTNEQFF. CDR3 DNA: TGTGCCAGCAGCCAAGTTCTAGTCACGAATGAGCAGTTCTTC.

This chain joins TRBV27 and TRBJ2-3; maybe TRBD1 (5 bases). The CDR3 extends over 13 amino acids. V lost 9 bases and J 2 bases, leaving 12 bases between the germline ends. Germline V gives CDR1 MNHEY, CDR2 SMNVEV (reference sequence). CDR3 sequence reads: CASKTGSTDTQYF. DNA for the CDR3: TGTGCCAGTAAAACAGGATCCACAGATACGCAGTATTTT.

As DNA, the CDR3 is TGCGCCAGCAGCTTCTCGGGACAGGTGACCTCCCTCTATGGCTACACCTTC. Translating it yields CASSFSGQVTSLYGYTF. V gene TRBV5-1 combines with J gene TRBJ1-2; 8 nucleotides line up with TRBD1. V trimming: 2 bases; J trimming: 4 bases; junction bases outside the gene matches: 13. This CDR3 is 17 amino acids long. CDR1 and CDR2 from the germline V gene are SGHRS and YFSETQ.

This clonotype occurred a few times. CDR3 coding DNA: TGTGCCAGCAGCTTGGGGGTGGACGGCTACACCTTC. Translating it yields CASSLGVDGYTF. The J gene is TRBJ1-2, the V gene TRBV11-2; D perhaps matches TRBD1 (5 bases). The CDR3 has 12 residues. The V end lost 3 bases, the J end lost 8 bases, and 10 bases lay between the germline ends. The germline gives CDR1 SGHAT, CDR2 FQNNGV.

This clonotype was seen a single time. V usage is TRBV20-1 and J usage is TRBJ1-2, with D uncertain. V was pared by 5 bases and J by 8 bases, with 15 bases between. The CDR3 is 12 residues long. Germline V gives CDR1 DFQATT, CDR2 SNEGSKA (reference sequence). CDR3 amino acids: CSAGSGNGGYTF. CDR3 nucleotides: TGCAGTGCTGGCTCGGGGAATGGAGGCTACACCTTC.

The CDR3 here is CASSSPGRTNTGELFF. In nucleotides, the CDR3 is TGTGCCAGCAGCTCTCCCGGACGGACGAACACCGGGGAGCTGTTTTTT. The V call is TRBV27, the J call TRBJ2-2, with unresolved D. The CDR3 is 16 amino acids. V lost 6 bases, J lost 0 bases, and 14 bases lay in between. CDR1 is MNHEY and CDR2 is SMNVEV in the germline V gene (reference sequence).

This clonotype was detected only a few times. The CDR3 spells CASSSLGGNQPQHF. CDR3 sequence (DNA): TGTGCCAGCAGCTCACTCGGGGGGAATCAGCCCCAGCATTTT. The V and J genes are TRBV7-9 and TRBJ1-5, with a possible D match to TRBD1 (5 bases). This CDR3 is 14 amino acids long. The V end lost 4 bases, the J end lost 4 bases, and 11 bases lay between the germline ends. Germline loops: CDR1 SEHNR, CDR2 FQNEAQ (reference sequence).

The chain recombines TRBV12-3 or TRBV12-4 with TRBJ2-5; tentatively, D is TRBD2 (6 bases). V was clipped by 6 bases and J by 4 bases, with 15 bases between them. CDR3 length: 14 residues. CDR3 coding DNA: TGTGCCAGCAGGAAAATCCGGGACTCAGAGACCCAGTACTTC. This encodes CASRKIRDSETQYF.

The chain employs TRBV5-1 and TRBJ2-7; perhaps TRBD1 as D (6 bases). Trimming removed 7 bases from V and 6 bases from J, with 20 bases in between. This CDR3 comprises 14 residues. From germline, CDR1 is SGHRS and CDR2 YFSETQ. The CDR3 region is CASYGGYGVSEQYF. CDR3 DNA: TGCGCCAGCTATGGGGGCTACGGGGTGAGCGAGCAGTACTTC.

CDR3 loop: CASSSTTGRVYEQYF. Here the CDR3 DNA reads TGTGCCAGCAGCTCGACGACAGGTAGGGTCTACGAGCAGTACTTC. The chain uses TRBV11-2 and TRBJ2-7; D is perhaps TRBD1 (6 bases). V was clipped by 4 bases and J by 3 bases, with 16 bases between them. CDR1 is SGHAT, CDR2 FQNNGV, per germline. This CDR3 is built from 15 residues.